The rows below give T cell receptor beta chains drawn from one sample of a study of T cell responses to AZD1222 COVID-19 vaccine. TCRdb keeps only in-frame clones here, not all; method: immunoSEQ multiplex PCR. The sample gives around 140,000 clones, 85% to 95% of which show up once; approximately 9% is in the top ten. Sequenced material: peripheral blood, taken on day 0 of AZD1222 vaccination. These receptor sequences come from an adult in good health. Both conserved end residues are trimmed from each CDR3.

cdr3_aa,v_call,j_call
ASSRVRGDEQF,TRBV3-1/TRBV3-2,TRBJ2-1
ASDGSYNSPLH,TRBV2,TRBJ1-6
ASSLQGRAF,TRBV12-3/TRBV12-4,TRBJ1-1
ASSLSVGLTDTQY,TRBV27,TRBJ2-3
ASSWEGARYNEQF,TRBV13,TRBJ2-1
ASSNAGFQQPQH,TRBV27,TRBJ1-5
ASTSRDSSYEQY,TRBV6-6,TRBJ2-7
ACKTGAYGYT,TRBV30,TRBJ1-2
ASSPEAGGILSGNTIY,TRBV7-9,TRBJ1-3
ASSSIANYGYT,TRBV5-6,TRBJ1-2
AWTAPSYNSPLH,TRBV30,TRBJ1-6
ASRPPVRAGNTIY,TRBV2,TRBJ1-3
ASSPPSGGPGNTIY,TRBV18,TRBJ1-3
ASSVAGGGGRETQY,TRBV9,TRBJ2-5
ASSLAGGRTDTQY,TRBV7-9,TRBJ2-3
ASSKGLGRDNQPQH,TRBV19,TRBJ1-5
SALSGGVWY,TRBV20-1,TRBJ2-3
ASSHLTGELF,TRBV5-6,TRBJ2-2
AGRVDAEKLF,TRBV2,TRBJ1-4
ASTWGVYGYT,TRBV6-6,TRBJ1-2
ASSLDRTGEVNEQF,TRBV19,TRBJ2-1
ATASGHKNTEAF,TRBV28,TRBJ1-1
ASSHRGLAYEQF,TRBV3-1/TRBV3-2,TRBJ2-1
ASSIVGTANYGYT,TRBV19,TRBJ1-2
ASSRRGYEKLF,TRBV12-3/TRBV12-4,TRBJ1-4
ASSEVLTGRYGYT,TRBV6-1,TRBJ1-2
ASKQRQGEKLF,TRBV19,TRBJ1-4
ASSFRGTNEKLF,TRBV28,TRBJ1-4
ASRGGWPQH,TRBV6-5,TRBJ1-5
ASSPLPRGDTEAF,TRBV18,TRBJ1-1
ASSLGGANSYAYNEQF,TRBV7-2,TRBJ2-1
ASSPWRAGRNNYGYT,TRBV18,TRBJ1-2
ASSIEGFSGNTIY,TRBV19,TRBJ1-3
ASSQDEGGNYGYT,TRBV4-1,TRBJ1-2
ASSVGQGGGYT,TRBV9,TRBJ1-2
ASSDPAGDGYT,TRBV9,TRBJ1-2
ASNGQGSLQPQH,TRBV2,TRBJ1-5
ALDNRVGSPLH,TRBV30,TRBJ1-6
ASSITSELYEQY,TRBV28,TRBJ2-7
ARDRSNSTDTQY,TRBV2,TRBJ2-3
ASSLGTGGRTEAF,TRBV6-5,TRBJ1-1
ASSSRWSGNTIY,TRBV11-3,TRBJ1-3
ASSPPSTEAF,TRBV7-9,TRBJ1-1